This T cell receptor (beta chain) was observed in a study of STAT5B mutations in CD4+ large granular lymphocyte leukemia. Whole-study context: Among healthy donors, a particular HLA allele went with more CDR3 'QG' motifs. Study results and caveats: Compared with healthy controls (2/35), patient top clones favored TRBV06 (8/27). Patient CD4-sorted repertoires looked more clonal than healthy CD4+ repertoires, even without putative leukemic clones.

To note about this clone: The antigen remains undetermined.

Sequencing was at survey level. Using immunoSEQ multiplex PCR, the repertoire was profiled, and TCRdb retains in-frame clones only, with some absent. The sample holds around 35,000 clones, around nine tenths seen once. Per the germline V gene, CDR1 is MNHNS and CDR2 is SASEGT. V was clipped by 3 bases and J by 5 bases, with 8 bases between them. There are 12 residues in the CDR3. The sequenced sample was CD4+ T cells from blood buffy coats. V usage is TRBV6-1 and J usage is TRBJ2-7; the D gene is possibly TRBD1 (5 bases). This receptor was obtained from a human donor in good health. CDR3 sequence: CASSDTRDEQYF. The CDR3 DNA follows: TGTGCCAGCAGTGATACCAGGGACGAGCAGTACTTC.